A selection of T cell receptor beta chains follows, all from one sample in a study of post-analysis software for immune sequencing data. TCRdb re-called the PCR reads through MiXCR, storing one row per CDR3 protein. The sample has hundreds of thousands of distinct CDR3 sequences; just over 35% are singletons. Sequencing input: blood. These receptor sequences come from a girl aged 5 to 17 with multiple sclerosis. CDR3s leave out the opening cysteine and the closing phenylalanine or tryptophan.

v_call	cdr3_aa
TRBV12-3/TRBV12-4	ASSLRTGGKGGYT
TRBV20-1	SAPRTSGAQETQY
TRBV7-9	ASSFVPGTPKAKNIQY
TRBV7-9	ASSPGDRESYGYT
TRBV20-1	SAHGLAGEETQY
TRBV6-1	ASSEATNRNTEAF
TRBV6-5	ASSYPVEGIVWYYGYT
TRBV7-2	ASSYSWTGQPQH
TRBV4-2	ASSQDQAGANTGELF
TRBV29-1	SVWDYQETQY
TRBV20-1	SARTGNNSPLH
TRBV4-1	ASSAGTSVYNEQF
TRBV7-2	ASSFRTGMTSNEQF
TRBV4-1	ASSSDRGNEQF
TRBV20-1	SAYWDRGLGTEAF
TRBV5-1	ASSLGTSSNLPYEQY
TRBV27	ASSLSWNYGYT
TRBV6-2/TRBV6-3	ASSTRDSRNQPQH
TRBV29-1	SVGDRGQTGANVLT
TRBV10-3	AISDPAGSSSYNEQF
TRBV4-1	ASSRITQGANYGYT
TRBV29-1	SVGLKLAGGGETQY
TRBV12-3/TRBV12-4	ASSLASRDEQY
TRBV20-1	SAREGAAGYT
TRBV6-5	ASSYGGDSTDTQY
TRBV23-1	ASSHSKDRWEDEQY
TRBV20-1	SARGTDQETQY
TRBV28	ASRPGGNEQF
TRBV5-1	ASSLVGGAVDEQY
TRBV12-3/TRBV12-4	ASSLIAVTGDTQY
TRBV5-1	ASSGWDSASGYT
TRBV7-3	ASSPEGLADIQY
TRBV28	ASRRTGRRRQPQH
TRBV6-5	ASSFTGTAPPYGYT
TRBV10-3	AISVLAGADTQY